One and the same sample provided the 2 T cell receptor beta chains below, sequenced in a study of neurological immune-mediated disorders. Each CDR3 protein gets one entry after TCRdb re-called the 5' RACE reads with MiXCR. The sample has roughly 21,000 distinct CDR3 sequences, 15% seen once; the top ten hold 15%. The sequenced sample consisted of PBMCs. The source is a female donor with HTLV-1-associated myelopathy (HAM/TSP).

Only a few counts were recorded for this clonotype. This chain uses TRBV5-1 with TRBJ2-5; D gene unclear. This CDR3 region has 14 residues. V lost 4 bases and J lost 5, with 15 bases in between. The germline V gene encodes CDR1 SGHRS and CDR2 YFSETQ. The CDR3 DNA reads TGCGCCAGCAGCCCCTCTCGCAGAATGGAGACCCAGTACTTC. Protein: CASSPSRRMETQYF.

This clonotype is medium-sized (0.01 to 0.1%). The V call is TRBV7-3, the J call TRBJ2-3, with 8 bases fitting TRBD1. There are 14 residues in the CDR3. The germline V gene encodes CDR1 SGHTA and CDR2 FQGTGA. The V gene end was trimmed by 5 bases and the J gene end by 2 bases; junction bases not matched to a gene: 3. CDR3 DNA sequence: TGTGCCAGCAGCCCGGGACAGGCCACAGATACGCAGTATTTT. Translating gives CASSPGQATDTQYF.